These 26 T cell receptor beta chains came from one sample sequenced in a study of shared clonotypes between healthy human individuals. Sequenced by immunoSEQ multiplex PCR; TCRdb stores in-frame clones only, minus some. The sample includes roughly 320,000 clones, around 86% of them seen just once. The sequencing sample was made of memory CD8+ T cells sorted from blood. Subset: CD45RO+ cells pooled with CCR7-negative TemRA cells. All receptors derive from a man younger than 30 in good health.

The chain is built from TRBV4-3 and TRBJ2-7, with D perhaps being TRBD1 or TRBD2 (5 bases each). V shed 1 base and J shed 4 bases, with 17 bases lying between them. There are 16 residues in the CDR3. Germline-derived CDR1 and CDR2 are LGHNA and YSLEER. This CDR3 is CASSQGVSGPAYEQYF. In DNA, the CDR3 is TGCGCCAGCAGCCAAGGCGTCTCGGGACCGGCGTACGAGCAGTACTTC.

A word on this clone: The same CDR3 can be traced to other DNA sequences in this sample. The chain joins TRBV9 to TRBJ2-7; unclear D gene. V lost 0 bases to trimming and J lost 1 base, with 8 bases between them. The CDR3 has 14 residues. CDR1 and CDR2 (germline): SGDLS, YYNGEE. CDR3 sequence (DNA): TGTGCCAGCAGCGTAGGGGCGTCTTCCTACGAGCAGTACTTC. It specifies CASSVGASSYEQYF.

V gene TRBV7-8 combines with J gene TRBJ1-5; D unresolved. The CDR3 is 13 amino acids. Germline V gene sequence: CDR1 SGHVS, CDR2 FQNEAQ. V was pared by 5 bases and J by 0 bases, with 5 bases between. CDR3 residues: CASSRYSNQPQHF. The CDR3 DNA reads TGTGCCAGCAGCCGTTATAGCAATCAGCCCCAGCATTTT.

This clone occurred a few times. The V and J genes are TRBV7-9 and TRBJ1-4; D remains ambiguous. The CDR3 covers 16 residues. V lost 5 bases to trimming and J lost 4 bases, with 17 bases between them. Per the germline V gene, CDR1 is SEHNR and CDR2 is FQNEAQ (reference sequence). CDR3 nucleotide sequence: TGTGCCAGCAGCCCCCATTTACCCACTCTTAATGAAAAACTGTTTTTT. Its protein is CASSPHLPTLNEKLFF.

The chain links TRBV7-6 to TRBJ2-1, with TRBD2 as a possible D gene (6 bases). The CDR3 length is 15 residues. V was clipped by 1 base and J by 8 bases, with 15 bases between them. Germline CDR1 and CDR2: SGHVS and FNYEAQ. CDR3 sequence: CASSLEPGTRDEQFF. CDR3 in DNA: TGTGCCAGCAGCTTAGAGCCAGGGACTCGGGATGAGCAGTTCTTC.

V gene TRBV5-4 combines with J gene TRBJ1-1, with 9 bases identical to TRBD1. Looked up from germline, CDR1 is SGHNT and CDR2 is YYREEE (reference sequence). The CDR3 spans 17 residues. The ends lost 4 bases at V and 0 bases at J; junction bases unmatched: 10. CDR3 amino acids: CASSVRTGALLNTEAFF. The CDR3 DNA is TGTGCCAGCAGCGTCCGGACAGGGGCGCTTTTGAACACTGAAGCTTTCTTT.

Ten or more counts support this clone. The V call is TRBV6-4, the J call TRBJ1-4; no firm D call. There are 12 residues in the CDR3. Trimming stripped 4 bases from V and 4 bases from J, with 4 bases between. The germline gives CDR1 MRHNA, CDR2 SNTAGT. The CDR3 sequence is CASSALNEKLFF. In DNA form, the CDR3 reads TGTGCCAGCAGTGCCCTTAATGAAAAACTGTTTTTT.

The V call is TRBV9, the J call TRBJ2-5; perhaps TRBD2 as D (6 bases). The ends were cut back, 0 bases at V and 5 bases at J, with 11 bases in the middle. Looked up from germline, CDR1 is SGDLS and CDR2 is YYNGEE. There are 14 residues in the CDR3. The CDR3 region has the DNA TGTGCCAGCAGCGTAGGCGGGATCGAGGAGACCCAGTACTTC. Protein sequence: CASSVGGIEETQYF.

This clone came up many times. The same CDR3 can be traced to other DNA sequences in this sample. This chain joins TRBV10-1 and TRBJ2-7; perhaps D is TRBD1 or TRBD2 (5 bases each). CDR3 length: 14 amino acids. Trimming left V 5 bases short and J 1 base short, with 12 bases between. Per the germline V gene, CDR1 is WNHNN and CDR2 is SYGVQD (reference sequence). The CDR3 loop is CASSRDLSSYEQYF. The CDR3 region has the DNA TGCGCCAGCAGTCGGGACCTGTCGTCCTACGAGCAGTACTTC.

Comment on this clone: A read error may account for a junction end that differs from germline. The rearrangement links TRBV6-1 to TRBJ2-2; 9 bases fit TRBD1. The CDR3 runs 15 residues. Germline V gives CDR1 MNHNS, CDR2 SASEGT. The CDR3: CASSEGQGHTGELFF. Here the CDR3 DNA reads TGTGCCAGCAGCGAAGGACAGGGGCACACCGGGGAGCTGTTTTTT.

This rearrangement joins TRBV29-1 to TRBJ1-2, with 9 positions matching TRBD1. CDR3 length: 13 residues. CDR1 and CDR2 from the germline V gene are SQVTM and ANQGSEA. V lost 7 bases to trimming and J lost 6 bases; unmatched junction nucleotides: 9. The CDR3 loop is CSDYEGQGNGYTF. The CDR3 DNA follows: TGCAGCGACTACGAGGGACAGGGAAATGGCTACACCTTC.

The table lists this clone with a few counts. The CDR3 protein is CASSEALLPGLGTNEKLFF. Written as DNA, the CDR3 is TGTGCCAGCAGTGAAGCGCTCCTGCCCGGGTTGGGGACTAATGAAAAACTGTTTTTT. The chain carries TRBV2 and TRBJ1-4; no definite D call. Germline CDR1 reads SNHLY; CDR2 reads FYNNEI. The CDR3 has 19 residues. Trimming stripped 0 bases from V and 2 bases from J, with 19 bases between.

This chain links TRBV13 with TRBJ2-3, with D uncertain. Germline V gene lookup returns CDR1 PRHDT and CDR2 FYEKMQ (reference sequence). V was pared by 6 bases and J by 0 bases, with 13 bases between. CDR3 length: 15 residues. The CDR3: CASRTYGSSTDTQYF. CDR3 coding DNA: TGTGCCAGCAGGACTTACGGCTCGAGCACAGATACGCAGTATTTT.

The chain carries TRBV15 and TRBJ2-2; possibly TRBD1 for D (5 bases). Trimming took 8 bases from V and 2 from J, leaving 12 bases between them. This CDR3 comprises 14 residues. The germline gives CDR1 LNHNV, CDR2 YYDKDF (reference sequence). CDR3 protein: CATSRGENTGELFF. In DNA form, the CDR3 reads TGTGCCACCTCAAGGGGCGAAAACACCGGGGAGCTGTTTTTT.

The chain uses TRBV5-4 and TRBJ1-3; D remains unclear. V was trimmed by 3 bases and J by 2 bases, leaving 6 bases between them. From germline, CDR1 is SGHNT and CDR2 YYREEE (reference sequence). The CDR3 runs to 13 residues. CDR3 protein: CASSSHPGNTIYF. The CDR3 DNA reads as TGTGCCAGCAGCTCGCACCCTGGAAACACCATATATTTT.

The chain couples TRBV6-1 to TRBJ2-1; 8 bases line up with TRBD2. The CDR3 length is 15 residues. The V gene's germline CDR1 is MNHNS and CDR2 SASEGT. J gave up 4 bases and V 5 bases, and 7 bases lay outside the gene matches. CDR3 residues: CASSLLAEAYNEQFF. The CDR3 DNA follows: TGTGCCAGCAGTTTACTAGCGGAGGCTTACAATGAGCAGTTCTTC.

The V gene is TRBV10-2, the J gene TRBJ2-1; TRBD2 agrees at 7 bases. The CDR3 has 16 residues. CDR1 is WSHSY and CDR2 is SAAADI in the germline V gene. V lost 3 bases and J lost 2; bases outside the gene matches: 7. CDR3 bases: TGCGCCAGCAGTGACCTTCTAGCGGAGCCCTACAATGAGCAGTTCTTC. The encoded protein is CASSDLLAEPYNEQFF.

J is TRBJ2-2 and V is TRBV7-9, with TRBD1 identical over 10 bases. V dropped 5 bases and J dropped 7; count of bases not matched to a gene: 4. Germline-derived CDR1 and CDR2 are SEHNR and FQNEAQ (reference sequence). CDR3 length: 14 residues. The CDR3: CASSETGGLGELFF. CDR3 coding DNA: TGTGCCAGCAGCGAGACAGGGGGCCTCGGGGAGCTGTTTTTT.

This chain joins TRBV28 and TRBJ1-5; TRBD1 matches 8 bases. V trimming: 2 bases; J trimming: 7 bases; junction bases outside the gene matches: 16. CDR1 MDHEN and CDR2 SYDVKM come from the germline V gene. The CDR3 sequence is 18 residues long. In nucleotides, the CDR3 is TGTGCCAGCAGTTTAGGGGTCAGGGCAGGGGGCGGGAGGCAGCCCCAGCATTTT. This translates into CASSLGVRAGGGRQPQHF.

The genes are TRBV4-1 and TRBJ2-3, with 7 bases that match TRBD2. V gave up 1 base and J gave up 2 bases; unmatched junction bases: 9. This CDR3 is 17 amino acids long. Germline loops: CDR1 MGHRA, CDR2 YSYEKL. The CDR3, as DNA: TGCGCCAGCAGCCAAGTCATGCTAGCGGAGTACACAGATACGCAGTATTTT. It codes for CASSQVMLAEYTDTQYF.

The J gene is TRBJ2-1, the V gene TRBV30; TRBD2 matches 9 bases. V dropped 0 bases and J dropped 3; count of bases not matched to a gene: 3. CDR3 length equals 15 residues. Looked up from germline, CDR1 is GTSNPN and CDR2 is SVGIG (reference sequence). The CDR3 region is CAWSVQAGGYNEQFF. As DNA, the CDR3 is TGTGCCTGGAGTGTACAAGCGGGGGGCTACAATGAGCAGTTCTTC.

In its sample, this clone was seen once. The chain uses TRBV29-1 and TRBJ2-4; 11 nucleotides align to TRBD2. The CDR3 sequence is 18 residues long. Germline values: CDR1 SQVTM, CDR2 ANQGSEA. Trimming at V came to 0 bases and at J to 2 bases, leaving 9 bases not matched to a gene. The chain's CDR3 is CSVEDWLAGGPTKNIQYF. In nucleotides, the CDR3 is TGCAGCGTTGAAGATTGGCTAGCGGGAGGTCCCACCAAAAACATTCAGTACTTC.

The count of this clone is one. The chain has TRBV7-9 and TRBJ2-7, with a tentative D call TRBD2 (6 bases). From germline, CDR1 is SEHNR and CDR2 FQNEAQ (reference sequence). Trimming shortened V by 2 bases and J by 5 bases, and 13 bases separated the two germline ends. This CDR3 contains 14 residues. In DNA form, the CDR3 reads TGTGCCAGCAGCTTACCGGGGGAGGCGGACGAGCAGTACTTC. Protein sequence: CASSLPGEADEQYF.

The V call is TRBV7-9, the J call TRBJ2-7; D gene ambiguous. Trimming removed 4 bases from V and 2 bases from J, with 18 bases in between. This CDR3 spans 16 amino acids. The germline V gene has CDR1 SEHNR and CDR2 FQNEAQ (reference sequence). The CDR3 sequence: CASSYPASDDPYEQYF. CDR3 bases: TGTGCCAGCAGCTATCCTGCCTCCGACGACCCCTACGAGCAGTACTTC.

This chain uses TRBV30 with TRBJ1-4, with D tentatively TRBD1 (5 bases). V lost 0 bases to trimming and J lost 8 bases, with 19 bases between them. CDR1 and CDR2 (germline): GTSNPN, SVGIG (reference sequence). The CDR3 is 16 residues long. CDR3 sequence: CAWSVPGTMGEEKLFF. CDR3 coding DNA: TGTGCCTGGAGTGTACCGGGGACTATGGGGGAGGAAAAACTGTTTTTT.

The V and J genes are TRBV13 and TRBJ1-5, with D possibly matching TRBD1 (5 bases). Germline CDR1 is PRHDT and CDR2 is FYEKMQ (reference sequence). V was pared by 0 bases and J by 6 bases, with 9 bases between. The CDR3 length is 14 residues. The CDR3 DNA is TGTGCCAGCAGCTTAGGGGCAGGGACTCAGCCCCAGCATTTT. The encoded protein is CASSLGAGTQPQHF.